This T cell receptor beta chain was profiled in a study of identifying expanded T cells in peripheral blood. The CDR3 is 14 residues long. The germline V and J ends were trimmed by 10 bases and 7 bases, with 19 bases remaining between them. CDR1 ENHRY and CDR2 SYGVKD come from the germline V gene. TCRdb keeps only in-frame clones here, not all; method: immunoSEQ multiplex PCR. In the table there are about 82,000 clones, 70% to 90% of which are singletons. Healthy donors had no documented immune events, such as infections, while sampled. The source is a person between 18 and 75 years old in good health. The sample was blood. This chain links TRBV10-3 with TRBJ1-4; no firm D call. The CDR3 loop is CATLGLELGEKLFF. CDR3 DNA sequence: TGTGCCACTCTAGGTTTGGAGCTGGGTGAAAAACTGTTTTTT.